This TCR beta chain stems from a study of blood T cell repertoires in COVID-19. The wider study: Samples came from the United States, Italy and Spain, spanning acute and convalescent COVID-19. T cells, B-cell-depleted T cells, or PBMCs supplied cDNA or gDNA.

Original processing methods: Amplification of reference gene primers was used by the study to estimate nucleated cell counts. Method: immunoSEQ multiplex PCR; TCRdb's copy keeps in-frame clones and lacks some. V, J and clone size are taken as reported in that table, and D and trimming were inferred from the DNA itself. Among about 85,000 clones listed, 90% were seen once. Looked up from germline, CDR1 is SGHRS and CDR2 is YFSETQ. V was pared by 4 bases and J by 5 bases, with 7 bases of the junction left unmatched. CDR3 size: 15 residues. The TCR sequence derives from a woman aged 80 or over with active or convalescent COVID-19. Sequenced input: peripheral blood. The chain employs TRBV5-1 and TRBJ2-1, with 9 bases fitting TRBD2. CDR3: CASSRTSVGDNEQFF. Here the CDR3 DNA reads TGCGCCAGCAGCAGGACTAGCGTAGGCGACAATGAGCAGTTCTTC.